A selection of T cell receptor beta chains follows, all from one sample in a study of beta chain features in type 1 diabetes. The protocol was immunoSEQ multiplex PCR, while the TCRdb copy is restricted to in-frame clones and leaves out a portion. This table holds 250,000 to 350,000 clones, approximately 11% found once. The sequencing sample was made of naive CD4+ T cells from blood. The receptors were sampled from a woman between 25 and 40 years old in good health. The CDR3 runs from the conserved cysteine through the conserved F or W.

v_gene,CDR3aa
TRBV5-4,CASSLGRSGEGTQYF
TRBV7-3,CASSLTGTSSYNEQFF
TRBV19,CASSNPGGADQPQHF
TRBV25-1,CASSEYGTGGSSYEQYF
TRBV5-1,CASSLGSGAVSEQFF
TRBV15,CATSRDRDRQDQPQHF
TRBV29-1,CSFVSSGNTIYF
TRBV7-2,CASSLRLAGATDTQYF
TRBV30,CAWTSGTDTQYF
TRBV5-6,CASSTPAEGVPGELFF
TRBV7-9,CASSLTSPGSYNEQFF
TRBV15,CATSRSGADPSQPQHF
TRBV11-1,CASSLWTGNNEQFF
TRBV4-1,CASSQDYSAYNEQFF
TRBV29-1,CSVVGRGHTDTQYF
TRBV28,CASSPGASGSNEQFF
TRBV30,CAWSVWTLGNTIYF
TRBV7-2,CASSLVEVGTQYF
TRBV28,CASRLAGFEQYF
TRBV29-1,CSVEDERVPQTQYF
TRBV7-2,CASSPRQGAGELFF
TRBV7-2,CASSLREGPEQFF
TRBV30,CAWSVIAGIRYEQYF
TRBV7-2,CASSRTGTRGYEQYF
TRBV18,CASSPGQEGADTQYF
TRBV27,CASSLEGGTYNEQFF
TRBV7-6,CASSFSSADTQYF
TRBV29-1,CSVEAGGVFFF
TRBV28,CASKRGTGYEQYF
TRBV21-1,CASSNPSAVYEQYF
TRBV2,CASSEAVGGPYEQYF
TRBV5-1,CASSPLGQGETQYF
TRBV1,CTSSPQAGSCASGYEQYF
TRBV27,CASRRTGAYGYTF
TRBV19,CASSNAGTSETYNEQFF
TRBV4-2,CASSQDSGGGPGFEQYF
TRBV6-5,CASSYSRETQYF
TRBV5-6,CASSFRETQYF
TRBV28,CAATGPGVYEQYF
TRBV9,CASSVDGSSYEQYF
TRBV6-5,CASSYSTGAGANVLTF
TRBV10-3,CAALGGRNTEAFF
TRBV29-1,CSVGGLAINEQFF
TRBV9,CASSVSSGSQDTQYF
TRBV6-5,CASSAQGSGDIQYF
TRBV5-5,CASVLSGAKNIQYF
TRBV7-9,CASSTGLDTQYF
TRBV7-2,CASSLVGGHNEQFF
TRBV5-8,CASSFEAARGEKLFF
TRBV2,CASSVSGTDTQYF
TRBV11-2,CASSLVITRTQYF
TRBV5-6,CASSFSPGISNQPQHF
TRBV6-1,CASSENYNEQFF
TRBV4-3,CASSQDPASGRARADTQYF
TRBV27,CASSVMDRDTEAFF